The 7 T cell receptor beta chains below were found in one sample sequenced in a study of blood T cell repertoires in COVID-19. Measured with immunoSEQ multiplex PCR; TCRdb has only the in-frame clones, and not every one. Found here are fewer than 450,000 clones, roughly 84% of them singletons; the top ten hold under 1.3%. Sequencing was performed on PBMCs or T cells enriched from blood (not recorded which). The source is a woman aged 25 to 45 who had recovered from COVID-19.

The CDR3 protein is CASSPPGTGGLQAFF. The CDR3 DNA reads as TGTGCCAGCAGTCCCCCCGGGACAGGGGGTCTCCAAGCTTTCTTT. The chain has TRBV2 and TRBJ1-1; 11 positions agree with TRBD1. This CDR3 has 15 amino acids. V shed 5 bases, J shed 9 bases, and the junction held 11 bases outside the gene matches. Looked up from germline, CDR1 is SNHLY and CDR2 is FYNNEI.

The chain carries TRBV24-1 and TRBJ1-2, with D uncertain. CDR1 and CDR2 (germline): KGHDR, SFDVKD. The length of the CDR3 is 12 residues. Between the trimmed V and J ends, which lost 7 bases and 10 bases, there was a span of 15 bases. CDR3 region: CATSDTAGVYTF. For the CDR3, the DNA is TGTGCCACCAGCGATACAGCCGGGGTCTACACCTTC.

The chain couples TRBV4-3 to TRBJ1-2; possible D gene TRBD1, 6 bases. This CDR3 comprises 13 residues. Trimming pared 0 bases from V and 10 bases from J, leaving 12 bases between. Germline V gene data show CDR1 as LGHNA and CDR2 as YSLEER. The CDR3 coding sequence is TGCGCCAGCAGCCAAGACAGGGGTTGGGTCTACACCTTC. Translation: CASSQDRGWVYTF.

Only a few counts were recorded for this clone. The chain joins TRBV6-5 to TRBJ1-2, with D perhaps TRBD1 (6 bases). The V end lost 6 bases, the J end lost 5 bases, and 16 bases lay between the germline ends. The germline CDR1 and CDR2 sequences are MNHEY and SVGAGI. The CDR3 covers 14 residues. The CDR3 loop reads CASRESGQGYGYTF. Here the CDR3 DNA reads TGTGCCAGCAGGGAGTCAGGGCAGGGGTATGGCTACACCTTC.

This clone has a single count. The rearrangement links TRBV21-1 to TRBJ1-5; TRBD1, as called in the table, went unchecked against the DNA. TRBV21-1 is shown as a pseudogene. The CDR3 runs 15 residues. The CDR3 DNA reads TGTGCCAGCAGCAAGAGGAGACAGGACTATCAGCCCCAGCATTTT. It specifies CASSKRRQDYQPQHF.

The chain links TRBV2 to TRBJ2-2; D is perhaps TRBD2 (5 bases). Germline V lookup: CDR1 SNHLY, CDR2 FYNNEI. Between the trimmed V and J ends, which lost 9 bases and 5 bases, there was a span of 19 bases. The CDR3 runs to 15 residues. CDR3 coding DNA: TGTGCCAGTAAGAAAGGGAGTGAAGTGACCGGGGAGCTGTTTTTT. Protein product: CASKKGSEVTGELFF. The full variable domain, with the rest looked up from reference TRBV2 and TRBJ2-2, is EPEVTQTPSHQVTQMGQEVILRCVPISNHLYFYWYRQILGQKVEFLVSFYNNEISEKSEIFDDQFSVERPDGSNFTLKIRSTKLEDSAMYFCASKKGSEVTGELFFGEGSRLTVL.

CDR3 protein: CSGGHYPSTDTQYF. As DNA, the CDR3 is TGCAGCGGCGGACACTACCCCAGCACAGATACGCAGTATTTT. The chain recombines TRBV29-1 with TRBJ2-3; perhaps TRBD1 as D (5 bases). Trimming shortened V by 7 bases and J by 0 bases, and 14 bases separated the two germline ends. The CDR3 has 14 amino acids. Per germline, CDR1 SQVTM and CDR2 ANQGSEA.